This T cell receptor beta chain was found in a study of control samples from healthy donors and cancer patients. Here immunoSEQ multiplex PCR was the method, and the copy in TCRdb shows in-frame clones only, minus some. Among around 50,000 clones, 85% to 95% were seen once, and the ten largest hold nearly 2.5%. The V end was cut by 2 bases, the J end by 4 bases, with 6 bases between. Germline lookup yields CDR1 SGHRS and CDR2 YFSETQ. The CDR3 length is 13 residues. The origin of this receptor is a man younger than 40 in good health. The sample comprised blood. This chain uses TRBV5-1 with TRBJ2-2, with D unclear. The chain's CDR3 is CASSFWGTGELFF. The CDR3, as DNA: TGCGCCAGCAGCTTTTGGGGCACCGGGGAGCTGTTTTTT.